The source of this T cell receptor (beta chain) is a study of tissue T cells after allogeneic stem cell transplantation. General study findings and limits: Motif-based clustering found tissue-specific repertoire signatures shared across patients, though few clones were shared.

Some clones are missing from TCRdb's copy, which holds only in-frame ones; the method was immunoSEQ multiplex PCR. This sample yields 7,000 to 10,000 clones, of which roughly 44% are seen a single time; about 7.4% belongs to the top ten. Germline V CDR1 and CDR2: KGHPV, FQNQEV (reference sequence). The V end was cut by 5 bases, the J end by 0 bases, with 4 bases between. The CDR3 extends over 12 amino acids. In regard to this clone: Its antigen is currently unknown. Genes here carry mouse names. The read is 1 residue too short to cover the CDR3 end, so that end is filled in from the germline J gene.

This sample's time point: mouse harvest day 7 after allogeneic transplant. Each mouse received 10^7 T-cell-depleted marrow cells plus 10^6 splenic CD5+ T cells by tail vein. This mouse GVHD model was MHC-mismatched B6 to BALB/c, profiled day 7 or 14. J is TRBJ1-1 and V is TRBV26; D is unresolved. This TCR was recovered from a female BALB/c mouse given C57BL/6 T cells with graft-versus-host disease after an allogeneic hematopoietic cell transplant. Sequences were obtained from gut tissue. The chain's CDR3 is CASSGTNTEVFF. The covered CDR3 bases are TGTGCCAGCAGTGGGACAAACACAGAAGTCTTC.